The T cell receptor beta chain under discussion was sequenced for a study of spatial heterogeneity in lung cancer. The study, taken as a whole, reports: Tumors with more nonsynonymous mutations had more expanded intratumoral alpha and beta TCRs.

V lost 2 bases to trimming and J lost 2 bases; unmatched junction nucleotides: 6. This CDR3 is built from 16 residues. Germline V lookup: CDR1 SQVTM, CDR2 ANQGSEA. This clonotype was detected many times. What it binds is unknown. Since it is a stray read in a library aimed at alpha chains, this beta chain has a size that is not meaningful. Time point denoted: sample taken at primary tumor resection. Whole RNA, which was extracted from tumor, nontumor lung tissue or frozen PBMC, was sequenced without any cell sorting. Each CDR3 protein is one row after TCRdb ran MiXCR on the 5' RACE reads. Of 6,000 to 8,000 distinct CDR3 sequences listed, around 6.7% are singletons.

Sequences were derived from lung tumor tissue, sampled at surgery. The receptor was isolated from a female donor with early-stage non-small cell lung cancer. The genes are TRBV29-1 and TRBJ2-3; 11 bases agree with TRBD2. In DNA, the CDR3 is TGCAGCGTTGAAAGGCTAGCGGGAGGAACCACAGATACGCAGTATTTT. This sequence encodes CSVERLAGGTTDTQYF.